Detailed here is one T cell receptor (beta chain). Its matching antigen is unknown. A multiplex PCR was run with 60 Vbeta primers and 13 Jbeta primers. Generated by immunoSEQ multiplex PCR, the TCRdb table keeps only in-frame clones and is missing some. The sample table sets out around 140,000 clones. The CDR3 has 11 residues. V was shortened by 3 bases and J by 6 bases, with 5 bases between the two germline ends. CDR1 DFQATT and CDR2 SNEGSKA come from the germline V gene (reference sequence). Healthy bone marrow donors made up the donor group. The data originate from a study of cytomegalovirus exposure and HLA in healthy donors. Turning to the study itself: An early data release held tens of millions of unique TCRs from HLA-typed donors. Study findings and constraints: A later analysis linked 15,000 to 20,000 TCR beta sequences to HLA alleles at 0.05 false discovery rate.

The clonotype comes from a woman in her fifties or sixties in good health and CMV-seronegative. Sequencing used PBMCs. This chain connects TRBV20-1 to TRBJ2-2; D ambiguous. CDR3 sequence (DNA): TGCAGTGCTAGCGTTTCCGGGGAGCTGTTTTTT. Its protein product is CSASVSGELFF.